The clone carrying this T cell receptor (beta chain) appeared once. Sequencing used immunoSEQ multiplex PCR; TCRdb keeps in-frame clones, though not all of them. The sample carries approximately 84,000 clones, roughly 94% recorded once. The data stem from a study of T cell changes during pregnancy in multiple sclerosis. From germline, CDR1 is SNHLY and CDR2 FYNNEI. The CDR3 covers 14 residues. V lost 7 bases and J lost 4; bases outside the gene matches: 6. The starting material was peripheral blood, obtained in the second trimester of pregnancy. The clonotype originates from a female donor in good health, enrolled as a control in a pregnancy study. The gene calls are TRBV2 and TRBJ2-1, with 8 bases lining up with TRBD2. The CDR3 nucleotides are TGTGCCAGCACTGGGCTAGCGGGTTACAATGAGCAGTTCTTC. Its translation: CASTGLAGYNEQFF.